The 14 T cell receptor beta chains listed next were all sequenced from one sample in a study of OX40 agonist ivuxolimab in advanced cancers. Some clones are missing from TCRdb's copy, which holds only in-frame ones; the method was immunoSEQ multiplex PCR. The sample includes 20,000 to 30,000 clones, roughly 80% seen only once; the top ten take 1.4%. The source material was CD4+ or CD8+ T cells sorted from blood, sampled in a trial of the OX40 agonist ivuxolimab. These receptors were obtained from an adult with an advanced solid tumor such as melanoma, head and neck, liver or kidney cancer.

The rearrangement links TRBV2 to TRBJ1-6; the D is unclear. Looked up from germline, CDR1 is SNHLY and CDR2 is FYNNEI. The CDR3 runs 14 residues. V was clipped by 3 bases and J by 10 bases, with 13 bases between them. CDR3 coding DNA: TGTGCCAGCAGTGACGGATACCTGCGCTCACCCCTCCACTTT. Translated: CASSDGYLRSPLHF.

The CDR3 reads CASSKEGVGGLNTEAFF. CDR3 nucleotides: TGTGCCAGCAGCAAAGAAGGGGTCGGCGGCTTGAACACTGAAGCTTTCTTT. This sequence joins TRBV21-1 and TRBJ1-1; TRBD1 is the table's D call, not checked against the DNA. TRBV21-1 corresponds to a pseudogene. CDR3 length: 17 amino acids.

The V call is TRBV5-6, the J call TRBJ1-1, with TRBD1 matching over 10 bases. In germline, CDR1 is SGHDT, CDR2 YYEEEE. The CDR3 has 16 residues. The ends lost 4 bases at V and 5 bases at J; junction bases unmatched: 11. In nucleotides, the CDR3 is TGTGCCAGCAGCCTAAGCCGCCGACAGGGGGCAACTGAAGCTTTCTTT. Protein: CASSLSRRQGATEAFF.

The chain combines TRBV30 with TRBJ2-5, with 10 nucleotides matching TRBD2. V lost 4 bases and J lost 5; bases outside the gene matches: 7. Germline V gene data show CDR1 as GTSNPN and CDR2 as SVGIG (reference sequence). The CDR3 contains 14 residues. The CDR3 DNA is TGTGCCTGGACTAGCGGGAGCCTCTGGGAGACCCAGTACTTC. Translating it yields CAWTSGSLWETQYF. The variable domain in full, with the rest retrieved from reference TRBV30 and TRBJ2-5, is SQTIHQWPATLVQPVGSPLSLECTVEGTSNPNLYWYRQAAGRGLQLLFYSVGIGQISSEVPQNLSASRPQDRQFILSSKKLLLSDSGFYLCAWTSGSLWETQYFGPGTRLLVL.

V usage is TRBV18 and J usage is TRBJ1-3; 7 bases fit TRBD1. Germline V CDR1 and CDR2: KGHSH, LQKENI. V lost 3 bases to trimming and J lost 4 bases; unmatched junction nucleotides: 9. CDR3 length equals 16 residues. The CDR3 DNA sequence: TGTGCCAGCTCACCTCCCGACAGGGTCGCAGGAAACACCATATATTTT. This sequence encodes CASSPPDRVAGNTIYF.

The CDR3 DNA follows: TGTGCCAGCGTCCTAGGGGGAGAGAGCTATGGCTACACCTTC. Translated: CASVLGGESYGYTF. The chain links TRBV6-1 to TRBJ1-2, with a tentative D call TRBD1 (6 bases). The germline V gene has CDR1 MNHNS and CDR2 SASEGT. The CDR3 extends over 14 amino acids. V was clipped by 8 bases and J by 4 bases, with 17 bases between them.

V is TRBV14 and J is TRBJ1-6; 7 nucleotides align to TRBD1. This CDR3 region has 15 residues. Germline lookup yields CDR1 SGHDN and CDR2 FVKESK. The V and J ends lost 4 bases and 14 bases, in that order; junction bases with no gene match: 14. In DNA form, the CDR3 reads TGTGCCAGCAGCCCGCTGGGACAGTCTTTGGTGGCCCTCCACTTT. Encoded protein: CASSPLGQSLVALHF.

This clone appeared once. The V call is TRBV5-1, the J call TRBJ1-4, with 9 bases lining up with TRBD1. The CDR3 extends over 14 amino acids. With V trimmed by 4 bases and J by 8 bases, 6 bases remained unmatched. The germline V gene encodes CDR1 SGHRS and CDR2 YFSETQ. CDR3 protein: CASSGTGSGEKLFF. CDR3 DNA: TGCGCCAGCAGCGGGACAGGGAGTGGCGAAAAACTGTTTTTT.

The chain combines TRBV9 with TRBJ1-4, with D possibly matching TRBD1 (5 bases). V lost 5 bases and J 7 bases, leaving 18 bases between the germline ends. CDR1 is SGDLS and CDR2 is YYNGEE in the germline V gene. The CDR3 contains 15 residues. Here the CDR3 reads CASSQAGTGGEKLFF. The CDR3 nucleotides read TGTGCCAGCAGTCAAGCCGGGACCGGCGGTGAAAAACTGTTTTTT.

Concerning this clone: Other nucleotide sequences in the sample specify the same CDR3. V usage is TRBV4-1 and J usage is TRBJ2-7; D is possibly TRBD2 (6 bases). V was cut by 3 bases and J by 2 bases, with 17 bases left in between. CDR3 size: 16 residues. Germline V gene lookup returns CDR1 MGHRA and CDR2 YSYEKL. CDR3: CASSQERGGPPYEQYF. The CDR3 bases are TGCGCCAGCAGCCAGGAGCGAGGAGGGCCTCCCTACGAGCAGTACTTC.

The CDR3 protein is CASRDRGLSNQPQHF. For the CDR3, the DNA is TGTGCAAGTCGCGACAGGGGGTTAAGCAATCAGCCCCAGCATTTT. The J gene is TRBJ1-5, the V gene TRBV12-2; the table's TRBD1 call for D was not verified on the DNA. TRBV12-2 is a pseudogene locus. The CDR3 has 15 amino acids.

The V gene is TRBV5-8, the J gene TRBJ2-2; 7 positions agree with TRBD2. Germline CDR1 reads SGHTS; CDR2 reads YDEGEE. The CDR3 covers 19 residues. Losses at the gene ends were 2 bases for V and 1 base for J; bases not matched to a gene: 14. CDR3 protein: CASSFDSGLAGVNTGELFF. The CDR3 nucleotides are TGTGCCAGCAGCTTCGATTCTGGATTAGCGGGTGTGAACACCGGGGAGCTGTTTTTT.

This chain joins TRBV25-1 and TRBJ2-3; possibly TRBD2 for D (5 bases). The CDR3 contains 14 residues. The ends were cut back, 1 base at V and 5 bases at J, with 10 bases in the middle. In germline, CDR1 is MGHDK, CDR2 SYGVNS. CDR3 in DNA: TGTGCCAGCAGTGAATTGGCGGCGGGAGATACGCAGTATTTT. Amino acids: CASSELAAGDTQYF.

The V and J genes are TRBV18 and TRBJ2-5; D ambiguous. The V and J ends lost 0 bases and 5 bases respectively, with 10 bases between them. CDR3 length: 14 residues. Germline values: CDR1 KGHSH, CDR2 LQKENI. Here the CDR3 DNA reads TGTGCCAGCTCACCACCGCCCGACCGGGAGACCCAGTACTTC. It translates to CASSPPPDRETQYF.